This T cell receptor beta chain was recorded in a study of Graves' ophthalmopathy and Graves' hyperthyroidism. The CDR3 runs to 15 residues. Germline V gene lookup returns CDR1 SGDLS and CDR2 YYNGEE. Trimming removed 0 bases from V and 5 bases from J, with 14 bases in between. The authors amplified TCR beta CDR3 regions from RNA transcripts. HTBI-primed RT-PCR formed the first round, and a multiplex PCR formed the second. In TCRdb, the multiplex PCR reads were re-called with MiXCR into one record per CDR3 protein. The top ten hold over 8.5% of the sample, which has over a million distinct CDR3 sequences, about 36% seen once.

The specimen was peripheral blood or thyroid tissue (not recorded which). The clonotype comes from an adult man with Graves' hyperthyroidism. The V gene is TRBV9, the J gene TRBJ2-5; D possibly matches TRBD1 or TRBD2 (5 bases each). Here the CDR3 DNA reads TGTGCCAGCAGCGTAGATGGGACCCCTGGGGAGACCCAGTACTTC. This sequence encodes CASSVDGTPGETQYF. The entire variable domain, with the rest obtained from reference TRBV9 and TRBJ2-5, is as follows: DSGVTQTPKHLITATGQRVTLRCSPRSGDLSVYWYQQSLDQGLQFLIQYYNGEERAKGNILERFSAQQFPDLHSELNLSSLELGDSALYFCASSVDGTPGETQYFGPGTRLLVL.